What follows is one T cell receptor (beta chain) and its context. Its antigen remains unknown. Blood samples were obtained at baseline, cycle 4 day 1, and cycle 7 day 1. Libraries were prepared by immunoSEQ multiplex PCR; TCRdb keeps only in-frame clonotypes and omits some of them. The data contain about 40,000 clones, 88% of them seen just once; the ten biggest clones take up roughly a quarter. The CDR3 is 15 amino acids. V gave up 1 base and J gave up 1 base; unmatched junction bases: 4. Germline lookup yields CDR1 SGHRS and CDR2 YFSETQ. This sample is drawn from a study of OX40 agonist ivuxolimab in advanced cancers. Study background: The study enrolled dose-escalation patients with hepatocellular carcinoma, melanoma, renal cell or head and neck cancer. Partial responses were seen in three patients, one with hepatocellular carcinoma and two with cutaneous melanoma. Study findings and constraints: Still undetermined is the antigen specificity of the expanded peripheral T cells.

This clonotype originated in an adult with an advanced solid tumor such as melanoma, head and neck, liver or kidney cancer. Source: CD4+ or CD8+ T cells sorted from blood, taken in a trial of the OX40 agonist ivuxolimab. The chain links TRBV5-1 to TRBJ2-7; 8 nucleotides match TRBD2. DNA for the CDR3: TGCGCCAGCAGCTTGTTTAGCGGGAATTCCTACGAGCAGTACTTC. It encodes CASSLFSGNSYEQYF.